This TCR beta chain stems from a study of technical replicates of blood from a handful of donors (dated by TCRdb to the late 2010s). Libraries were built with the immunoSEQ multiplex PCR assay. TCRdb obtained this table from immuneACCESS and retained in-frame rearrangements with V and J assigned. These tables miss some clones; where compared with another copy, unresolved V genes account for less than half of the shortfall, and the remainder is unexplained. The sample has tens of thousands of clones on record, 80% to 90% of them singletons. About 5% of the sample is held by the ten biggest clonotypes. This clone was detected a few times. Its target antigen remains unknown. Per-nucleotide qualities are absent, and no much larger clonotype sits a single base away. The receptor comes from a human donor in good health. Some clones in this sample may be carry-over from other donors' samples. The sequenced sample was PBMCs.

The CDR3 region has the sequence CSVARGQDGYTF. The DNA reads as follows: TGCAGCGTTGCGAGGGGGCAGGATGGCTACACCTTC. The V and J segments used are TRBV29-1 and TRBJ1-2; 7 central nucleotides agree with TRBD1. The CDR3 holds 12 amino acids from the cysteine to the phenylalanine. Only the CDR3 DNA is retained, 36 bases long and in frame from the first base. V is pruned by 4 bases and J by 6 bases, leaving 5 bases of the junction without a gene match. The germline V gene specifies SQVTM as CDR1 and ANQGSEA as CDR2.